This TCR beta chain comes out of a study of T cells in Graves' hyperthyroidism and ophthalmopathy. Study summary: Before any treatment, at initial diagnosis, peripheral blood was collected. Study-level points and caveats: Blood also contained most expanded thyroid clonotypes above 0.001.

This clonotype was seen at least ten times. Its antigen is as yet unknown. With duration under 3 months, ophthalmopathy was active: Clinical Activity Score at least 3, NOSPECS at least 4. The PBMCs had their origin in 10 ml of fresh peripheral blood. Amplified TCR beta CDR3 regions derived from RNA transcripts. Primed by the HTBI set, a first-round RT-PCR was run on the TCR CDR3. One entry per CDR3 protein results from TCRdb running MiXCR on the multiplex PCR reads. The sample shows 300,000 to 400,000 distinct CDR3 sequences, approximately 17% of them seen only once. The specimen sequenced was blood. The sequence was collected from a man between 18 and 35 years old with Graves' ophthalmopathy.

The CDR3 spells CATSRAMTTNEKLFF. In nucleotides, the CDR3 is TGTGCCACCAGCAGAGCGATGACAACTAATGAAAAACTGTTTTTT. V usage is TRBV15 and J usage is TRBJ1-4, with D uncertain. V was trimmed by 1 base and J by 0 bases, leaving 6 bases between them. The V gene's germline CDR1 is LNHNV and CDR2 YYDKDF (reference sequence). The CDR3 consists of 15 residues.